This TCR beta chain derives from a study of technical replicates of blood from a few donors. The repertoire was sequenced with immunoSEQ multiplex PCR; TCRdb's copy has only in-frame clones and lacks some. The sample has roughly 15,000 clones; about four fifths are singletons. The CDR3 consists of 16 residues. Germline CDR1 SGHRS, CDR2 YFSETQ. Unmatched junction bases numbered 9, after V lost 3 bases and J lost 6 bases. Sequencing input: PBMCs. This chain uses TRBV5-1 with TRBJ2-2; 9 nucleotides line up with TRBD1. This TCR derives from a human donor in good health. The CDR3 region has the DNA TGCGCCAGCAGCTCGGGACAGGGCACAAGGGCCGGGGAGCTGTTTTTT. Its translation: CASSSGQGTRAGELFF.